The sample holds a few counts of the clone carrying this T cell receptor (beta chain). Its specificity is unknown. This sample was taken from a study of T cells after yellow fever vaccination. Turning to the study itself: Preparation used SMART-Seq v4 Ultra Low Input for the low-cell-number fractions.

The V gene lost 5 bases and the J gene lost 4 bases, with 12 bases spanning the gap. The CDR3 has 14 amino acids. CDR1 MDHEN and CDR2 SYDVKM come from the germline V gene. Overall study findings and caveats: When the response was secondary, it was weaker but reached its peak faster, day 5 versus 15. Post-booster repertoires again held most primary-vaccination clones (roughly 95% CD4, roughly 88% CD8).

TCRdb reprocessed the 5' RACE reads with MiXCR, giving one entry per CDR3 protein. The table lists 620,000 or so distinct CDR3 sequences, less than 20% of them singletons, with 15% to 20% in the top ten. The chain has TRBV28 and TRBJ2-1; TRBD2 might be the D (5 bases). This sequence was found in a man in his late teens or twenties who received the YFV17D yellow fever vaccine. The sequencing here drew on PBMCs, taken 5 days after the first yellow fever vaccination. The CDR3 nucleotides are TGTGCCAGCAGTGTAGTGACTACGTACAATGAGCAGTTCTTC. Translating gives CASSVVTTYNEQFF.